This TCR beta chain was profiled in a study of Tregs in tolerant kidney transplant recipients. General study findings and limits: This study did not directly address biological reproducibility.

The nonmyeloablative bone marrow transplants came from related graft donors, with transient mixed chimerism. Unstimulated Tregs (CD4+CD25+CD127-) and CD4+CD25- non-Tregs were sorted from PBMCs. Regarding this clone: Its target is not known. The sample has other DNA sequences that encode this CDR3 too.

TCRdb's table, derived via immunoSEQ multiplex PCR, lists solely in-frame clones and lacks some. This sample carries 65,000 or so clones, about 90% of them seen once, and the ten largest clones take about 3.8%. CDR3 length equals 17 residues. Trimming removed 6 bases from V and 5 bases from J, with 23 bases in between. Sequencing used CD4+ T cells from blood (PBMCs), obtained 6 months after the transplant. This TCR came from a human patient who received a combined kidney and bone marrow transplant. The graft donor may have given rise to some T cells. The chain couples TRBV5-3 to TRBJ2-2, with D possibly matching TRBD1 (5 bases). TRBV5-3 is placed among ORFs of uncertain function. This chain's CDR3 is CARNNCQGSPRTGELFF. The DNA for the CDR3 is TGTGCCAGAAACAATTGTCAGGGTAGCCCCAGGACCGGGGAGCTGTTTTTT.